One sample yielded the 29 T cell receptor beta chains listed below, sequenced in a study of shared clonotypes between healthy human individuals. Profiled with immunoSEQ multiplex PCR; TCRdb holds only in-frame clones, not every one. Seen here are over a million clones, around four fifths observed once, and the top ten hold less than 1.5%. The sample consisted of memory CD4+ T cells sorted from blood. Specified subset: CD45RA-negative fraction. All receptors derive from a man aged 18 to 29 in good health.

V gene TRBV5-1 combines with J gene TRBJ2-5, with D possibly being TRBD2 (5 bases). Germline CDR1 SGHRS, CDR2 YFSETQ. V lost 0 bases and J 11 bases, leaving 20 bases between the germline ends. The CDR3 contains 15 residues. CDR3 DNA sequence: TGCGCCAGCAGCTTGGAAGGCGGGCTGACTGCCGTGCAGTACTTC. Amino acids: CASSLEGGLTAVQYF.

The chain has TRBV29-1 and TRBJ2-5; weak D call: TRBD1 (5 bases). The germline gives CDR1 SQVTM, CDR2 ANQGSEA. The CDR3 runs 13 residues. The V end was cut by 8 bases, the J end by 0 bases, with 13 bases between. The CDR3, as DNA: TGCAGCCATACCAGGGCAAACCAAGAGACCCAGTACTTC. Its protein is CSHTRANQETQYF.

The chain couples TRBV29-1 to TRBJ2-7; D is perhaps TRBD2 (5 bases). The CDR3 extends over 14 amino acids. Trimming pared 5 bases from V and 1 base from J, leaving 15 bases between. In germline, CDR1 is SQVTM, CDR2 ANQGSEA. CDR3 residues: CSVRRGPGSYEQYF. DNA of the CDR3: TGCAGCGTTCGACGAGGACCGGGGTCCTACGAGCAGTACTTC.

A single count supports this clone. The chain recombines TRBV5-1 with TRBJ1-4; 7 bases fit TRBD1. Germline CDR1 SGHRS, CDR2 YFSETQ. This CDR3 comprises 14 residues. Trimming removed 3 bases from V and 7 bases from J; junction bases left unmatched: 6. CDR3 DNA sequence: TGCGCCAGCAGCTCACAGGGGTTGGGTGAAAAACTGTTTTTT. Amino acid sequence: CASSSQGLGEKLFF.

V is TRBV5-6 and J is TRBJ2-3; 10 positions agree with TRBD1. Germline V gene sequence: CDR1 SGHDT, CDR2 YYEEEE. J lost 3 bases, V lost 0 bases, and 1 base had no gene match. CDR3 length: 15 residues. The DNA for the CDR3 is TGTGCCAGCAGCTTGGGGGACAGGGGTACAGATACGCAGTATTTT. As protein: CASSLGDRGTDTQYF.

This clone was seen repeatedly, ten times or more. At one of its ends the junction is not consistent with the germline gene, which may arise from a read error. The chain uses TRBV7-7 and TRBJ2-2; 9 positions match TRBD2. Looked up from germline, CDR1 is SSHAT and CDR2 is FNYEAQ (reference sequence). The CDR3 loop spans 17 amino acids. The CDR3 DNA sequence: TGTGCTAGCAGCTTAGCGCCTAGCGGGGCGGGAACCGGGGAGCTGTTTTTT. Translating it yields CASSLAPSGAGTGELFF. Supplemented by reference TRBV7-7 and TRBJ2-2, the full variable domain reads GAGVSQSPRYKVTKRGQDVTLRCDPISSHATLYWYQQALGQGPEFLTYFNYEAQPDKSGLPSDRFSAERPEGSISTLTIQRTEQRDSAMYRCASSLAPSGAGTGELFFGEGSRLTVL.

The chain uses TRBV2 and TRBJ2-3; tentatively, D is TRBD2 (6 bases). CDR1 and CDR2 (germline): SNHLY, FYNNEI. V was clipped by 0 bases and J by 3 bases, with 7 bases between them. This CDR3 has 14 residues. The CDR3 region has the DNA TGTGCCAGCAGTGAAGCACTAGCTACAGATACGCAGTATTTT. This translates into CASSEALATDTQYF.

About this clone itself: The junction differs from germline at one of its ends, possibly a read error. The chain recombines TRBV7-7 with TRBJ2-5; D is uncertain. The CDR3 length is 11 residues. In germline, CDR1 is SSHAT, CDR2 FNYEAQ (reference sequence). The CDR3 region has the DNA TGTGCTAGCAAGTTCCAGACGGTGAGGTACTTC. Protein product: CASKFQTVRYF.

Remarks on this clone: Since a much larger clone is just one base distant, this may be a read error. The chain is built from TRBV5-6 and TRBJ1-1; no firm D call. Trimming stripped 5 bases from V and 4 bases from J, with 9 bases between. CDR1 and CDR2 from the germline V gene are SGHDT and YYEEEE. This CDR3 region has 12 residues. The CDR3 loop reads CASSSLGTEAFF. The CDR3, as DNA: TGTGCCAGCAGTTCCTTGGGCACTGAAGCTTTCTTT.

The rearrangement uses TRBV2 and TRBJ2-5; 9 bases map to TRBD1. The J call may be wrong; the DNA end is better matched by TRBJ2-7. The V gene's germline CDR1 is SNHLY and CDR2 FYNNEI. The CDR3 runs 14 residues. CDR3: CAGGLGQGSYEQYF. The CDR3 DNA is TGTGCCGGAGGACTGGGACAGGGCTCCTACGAGCAGTACTTC.

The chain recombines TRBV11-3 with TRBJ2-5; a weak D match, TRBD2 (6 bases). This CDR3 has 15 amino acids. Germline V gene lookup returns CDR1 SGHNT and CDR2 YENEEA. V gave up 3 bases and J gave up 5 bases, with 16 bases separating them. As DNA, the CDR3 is TGTGCCAGCAGCTTTGGCCAGGGTGGAGGGGAGACCCAGTACTTC. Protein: CASSFGQGGGETQYF.

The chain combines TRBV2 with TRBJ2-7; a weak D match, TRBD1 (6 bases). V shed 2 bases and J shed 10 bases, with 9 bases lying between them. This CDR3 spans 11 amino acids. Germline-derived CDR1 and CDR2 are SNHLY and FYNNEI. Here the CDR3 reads CASSEMGAQYF. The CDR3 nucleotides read TGTGCCAGCAGTGAAATGGGGGCCCAGTACTTC.

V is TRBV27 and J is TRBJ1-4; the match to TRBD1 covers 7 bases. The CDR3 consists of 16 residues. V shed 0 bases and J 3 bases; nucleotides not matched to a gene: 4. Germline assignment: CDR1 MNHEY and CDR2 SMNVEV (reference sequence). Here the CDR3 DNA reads TGTGCCAGCAGTTTATCGGGGGACAGATCTAATGAAAAACTGTTTTTT. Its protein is CASSLSGDRSNEKLFF.

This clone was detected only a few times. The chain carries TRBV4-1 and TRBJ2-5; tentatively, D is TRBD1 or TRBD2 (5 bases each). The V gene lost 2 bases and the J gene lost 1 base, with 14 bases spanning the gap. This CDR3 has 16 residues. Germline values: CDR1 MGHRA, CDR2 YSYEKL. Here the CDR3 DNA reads TGCGCCAGCAGCCAACGAAGCTCGGGGACCCAAGAGACCCAGTACTTC. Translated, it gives CASSQRSSGTQETQYF.

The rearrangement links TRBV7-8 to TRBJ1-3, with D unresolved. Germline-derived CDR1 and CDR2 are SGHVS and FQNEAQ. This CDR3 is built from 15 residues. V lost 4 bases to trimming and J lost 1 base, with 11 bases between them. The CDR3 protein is CASSSWTESGNTIYF. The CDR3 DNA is TGTGCCAGCAGCTCCTGGACCGAATCTGGAAACACCATATATTTT.

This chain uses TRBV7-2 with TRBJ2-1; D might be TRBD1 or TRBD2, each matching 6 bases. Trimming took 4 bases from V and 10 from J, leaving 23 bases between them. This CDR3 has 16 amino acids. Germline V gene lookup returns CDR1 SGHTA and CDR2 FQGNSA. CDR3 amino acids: CASSSRKEWGAREQFF. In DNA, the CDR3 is TGTGCCAGCAGCTCCCGAAAGGAGTGGGGGGCGCGGGAGCAGTTCTTC.

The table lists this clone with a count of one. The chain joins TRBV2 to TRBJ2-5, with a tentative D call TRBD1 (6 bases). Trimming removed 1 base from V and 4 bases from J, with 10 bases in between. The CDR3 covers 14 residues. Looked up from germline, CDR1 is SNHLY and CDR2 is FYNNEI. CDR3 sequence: CASSEDGQLETQYF. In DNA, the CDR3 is TGTGCCAGCAGTGAAGACGGACAGCTAGAGACCCAGTACTTC.

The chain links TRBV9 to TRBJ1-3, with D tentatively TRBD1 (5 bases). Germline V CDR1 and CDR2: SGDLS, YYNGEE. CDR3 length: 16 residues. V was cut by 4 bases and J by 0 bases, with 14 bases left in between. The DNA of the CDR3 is TGTGCCAGCAGCCAATCGGGGGGACGCTCTGGAAACACCATATATTTT. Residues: CASSQSGGRSGNTIYF.

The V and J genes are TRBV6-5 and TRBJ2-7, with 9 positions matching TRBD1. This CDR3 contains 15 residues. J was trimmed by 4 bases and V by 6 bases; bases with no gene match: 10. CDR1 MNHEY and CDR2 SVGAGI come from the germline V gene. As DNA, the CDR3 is TGTGCCAGCAGAAAATCGGACAGGGGAGTGTACGAGCAGTACTTC. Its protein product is CASRKSDRGVYEQYF.

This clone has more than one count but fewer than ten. CDR3 residues: CASSPGQGATYEQYF. CDR3 DNA: TGTGCCAGCAGCCCAGGACAGGGGGCGACCTACGAGCAGTACTTC. The rearrangement links TRBV7-2 to TRBJ2-7, with 11 bases that match TRBD1. The length of the CDR3 is 15 residues. Germline loops: CDR1 SGHTA, CDR2 FQGNSA. V lost 5 bases to trimming and J lost 2 bases; unmatched junction nucleotides: 5.

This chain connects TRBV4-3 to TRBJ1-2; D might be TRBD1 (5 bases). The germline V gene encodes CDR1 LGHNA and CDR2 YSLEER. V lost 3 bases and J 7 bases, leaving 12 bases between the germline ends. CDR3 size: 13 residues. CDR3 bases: TGCGCCAGCAGCCACCGAGGGGCGCTTGGCTACACCTTC. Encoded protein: CASSHRGALGYTF.

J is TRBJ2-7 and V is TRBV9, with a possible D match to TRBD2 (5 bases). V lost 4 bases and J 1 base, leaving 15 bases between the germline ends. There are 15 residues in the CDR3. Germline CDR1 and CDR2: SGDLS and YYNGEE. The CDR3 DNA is TGTGCCAGCAGCACTGGACTGAATCCGTCCTACGAGCAGTACTTC. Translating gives CASSTGLNPSYEQYF.

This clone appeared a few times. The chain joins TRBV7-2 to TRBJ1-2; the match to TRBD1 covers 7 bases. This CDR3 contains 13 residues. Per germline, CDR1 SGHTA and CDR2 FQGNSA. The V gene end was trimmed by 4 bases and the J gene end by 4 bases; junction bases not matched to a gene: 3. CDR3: CASSSRGVYGYTF. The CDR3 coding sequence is TGTGCCAGCAGCTCCAGGGGGGTCTATGGCTACACCTTC.

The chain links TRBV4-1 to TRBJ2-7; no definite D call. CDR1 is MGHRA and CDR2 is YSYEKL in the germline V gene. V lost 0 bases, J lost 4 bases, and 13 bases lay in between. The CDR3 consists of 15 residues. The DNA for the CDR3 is TGCGCCAGCAGCCAAGATAATCGTCAGGTTTACGAGCAGTACTTC. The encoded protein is CASSQDNRQVYEQYF.

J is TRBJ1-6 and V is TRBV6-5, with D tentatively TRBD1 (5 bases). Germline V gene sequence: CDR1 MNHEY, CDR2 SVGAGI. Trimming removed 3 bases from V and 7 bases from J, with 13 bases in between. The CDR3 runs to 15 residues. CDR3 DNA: TGTGCCAGCAGTTATTGGGGCGAGGGGAATTCACCCCTCCACTTT. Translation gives CASSYWGEGNSPLHF.

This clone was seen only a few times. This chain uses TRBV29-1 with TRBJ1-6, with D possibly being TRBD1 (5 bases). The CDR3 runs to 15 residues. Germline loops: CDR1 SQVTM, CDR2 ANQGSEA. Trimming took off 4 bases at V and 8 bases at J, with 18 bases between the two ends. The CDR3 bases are TGCAGCGTTGGACAGACCCAAGCCAGCCATTCACCCCTCCACTTT. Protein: CSVGQTQASHSPLHF.

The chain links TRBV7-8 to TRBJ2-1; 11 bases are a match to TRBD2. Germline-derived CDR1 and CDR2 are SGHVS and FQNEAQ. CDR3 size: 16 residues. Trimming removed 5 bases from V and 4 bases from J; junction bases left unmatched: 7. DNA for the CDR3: TGTGCCAGCAGCCCGATAGCGGGGGGGGCATACAATGAGCAGTTCTTC. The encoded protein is CASSPIAGGAYNEQFF.

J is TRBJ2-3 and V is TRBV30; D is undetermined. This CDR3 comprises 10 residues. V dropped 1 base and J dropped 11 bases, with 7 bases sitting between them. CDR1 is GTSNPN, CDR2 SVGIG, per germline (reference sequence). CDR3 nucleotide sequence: TGTGCCTGGAGTGCACTCGTGCAGTATTTT. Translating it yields CAWSALVQYF.

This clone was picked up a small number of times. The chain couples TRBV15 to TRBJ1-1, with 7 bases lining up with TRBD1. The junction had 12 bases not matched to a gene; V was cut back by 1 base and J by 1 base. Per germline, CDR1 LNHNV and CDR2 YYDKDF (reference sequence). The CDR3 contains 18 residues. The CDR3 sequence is CATSRVSWLAGGNTEAFF. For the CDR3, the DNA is TGTGCCACCAGCAGAGTCTCGTGGTTGGCAGGGGGGAACACTGAAGCTTTCTTT.